What follows are 28 T cell receptor beta chains derived from one specimen sequenced in a study of shared clonotypes between healthy human individuals. Sequenced by immunoSEQ multiplex PCR; TCRdb stores in-frame clones only, minus some. The sample has about 480,000 clones; about 75% are singletons. Sequencing was done on a sample of PBMCs. These receptors came from a woman aged 40 to 49 in good health. Some clones in this sample may be carry-over from other donors' samples.

Concerning this clone itself: Only one base separates this from a far larger clonotype, so it likely reflects a read error. The J gene is TRBJ2-7, the V gene TRBV30; D might be TRBD1 (6 bases). The CDR3 extends over 14 amino acids. CDR1 and CDR2 from the germline V gene are GTSNPN and SVGIG (reference sequence). V was trimmed by 2 bases and J by 0 bases, leaving 11 bases between them. DNA of the CDR3: TGTGCCTGGAGTTTACTCAGGGGCTCCTACGAGCAGTACTTC. It translates to CAWSLLRGSYEQYF. Together with reference TRBV30 and TRBJ2-7, the CDR3 gives the full variable domain: SQTIHQWPATLVQPVGSPLSLECTVEGTSNPNLYWYRQAAGRGLQLLFYSVGIGQISSEVPQNLSASRPQDRQFILSSKKLLLSDSGFYLCAWSLLRGSYEQYFGPGTRLTVT.

The V gene is TRBV30, the J gene TRBJ2-3; no firm D call. With 0 bases removed from V and 2 bases from J, the gap between germline ends came to 3 bases. The germline V gene has CDR1 GTSNPN and CDR2 SVGIG (reference sequence). This CDR3 comprises 12 residues. Here the CDR3 DNA reads TGTGCCTGGAGTGTAAACACAGATACGCAGTATTTT. This gives the protein CAWSVNTDTQYF.

This sequence joins TRBV28 and TRBJ2-7; 7 bases agree with TRBD2. The germline gives CDR1 MDHEN, CDR2 SYDVKM. J lost 6 bases, V lost 3 bases, and 2 bases had no gene match. CDR3 length: 12 amino acids. The CDR3 bases are TGTGCCAGCAGTTTCTCTAGCGGCGAGCAGTACTTC. Translation gives CASSFSSGEQYF.

This clone was counted ten times or more. The chain is built from TRBV5-7 and TRBJ1-5; D uncertain. TRBV5-7 is designated an ORF whose function remains uncertain. This CDR3 comprises 12 residues. Deletions cut 7 bases from V and 6 bases from J, with 11 bases between. Written as DNA, the CDR3 is TGTGCCAGCTTGTATCGGAGTCAGCCCCAGCATTTT. Encoded protein: CASLYRSQPQHF.

This chain joins TRBV18 and TRBJ1-5; D is perhaps TRBD1 (5 bases). The CDR3 consists of 14 residues. Between the trimmed V and J ends, which lost 3 bases and 4 bases, there was a span of 10 bases. Germline V CDR1 and CDR2: KGHSH, LQKENI. Here the CDR3 reads CASSPAGRNQPQHF. CDR3 in DNA: TGTGCCAGCTCACCCGCAGGGAGAAATCAGCCCCAGCATTTT.

This rearrangement joins TRBV11-1 to TRBJ1-3, with D possibly matching TRBD1 (5 bases). Per the germline V gene, CDR1 is SGHAT and CDR2 is FQDESV (reference sequence). The CDR3 extends over 17 amino acids. Trimming left V 2 bases short and J 3 bases short, with 17 bases between. Written as DNA, the CDR3 is TGTGCCAGCAGCTTATGGGGGGAGAGTCCTTTTGGAAACACCATATATTTT. Translating it yields CASSLWGESPFGNTIYF.

The table lists this clone with a few counts. The chain carries TRBV6-1 and TRBJ1-2, with TRBD1 as a possible D gene (5 bases). The CDR3 is 12 residues long. V lost 7 bases and J 11 bases, leaving 17 bases between the germline ends. Per the germline V gene, CDR1 is MNHNS and CDR2 is SASEGT. In DNA, the CDR3 is TGTGCCAGCACCCTAGACAGTTTTGGGTACACCTTC. It yields the protein CASTLDSFGYTF.

This clone was observed a single time. The chain joins TRBV2 to TRBJ1-4; 10 nucleotides line up with TRBD1. Germline-derived CDR1 and CDR2 are SNHLY and FYNNEI. Losses at the gene ends were 5 bases for V and 8 bases for J; bases not matched to a gene: 11. This CDR3 spans 16 amino acids. Written as DNA, the CDR3 is TGTGCCAGCAGTTTATACAGCGGGACAGGGGAGGAAAAACTGTTTTTT. This encodes CASSLYSGTGEEKLFF.

V gene TRBV7-8 combines with J gene TRBJ2-3; 10 bases are a match to TRBD2. This CDR3 is built from 15 residues. V shed 0 bases and J 4 bases; nucleotides not matched to a gene: 1. CDR1 and CDR2 (germline): SGHVS, FQNEAQ. CDR3 nucleotide sequence: TGTGCCAGCAGCTTAGCAGCGGGGGGGGCAGATACGCAGTATTTT. It specifies CASSLAAGGADTQYF.

The chain is built from TRBV19 and TRBJ2-2; the D gene is possibly TRBD2 (6 bases). The CDR3 is 14 amino acids. Per the germline V gene, CDR1 is LNHDA and CDR2 is SQIVND (reference sequence). V was clipped by 5 bases and J by 7 bases, with 14 bases between them. The CDR3: CASSPRREVGELFF. In DNA form, the CDR3 reads TGTGCCAGTAGTCCCCGCAGGGAGGTCGGGGAGCTGTTTTTT.

The CDR3: CASKEELGYNEQFF. DNA of the CDR3: TGTGCCAGCAAGGAGGAGTTGGGGTACAATGAGCAGTTCTTC. The chain couples TRBV28 to TRBJ2-1; possible D gene TRBD2, 5 bases. The CDR3 runs 14 residues. Germline CDR1 and CDR2: MDHEN and SYDVKM. V lost 7 bases and J lost 4, with 14 bases in between. The full variable domain, completed using reference TRBV28 and TRBJ2-1, is DVKVTQSSRYLVKRTGEKVFLECVQDMDHENMFWYRQDPGLGLRLIYFSYDVKMKEKGDIPEGYSVSREKKERFSLILESASTNQTSMYLCASKEELGYNEQFFGPGTRLTVL.

The chain employs TRBV28 and TRBJ1-6; tentatively, D is TRBD1 (6 bases). The CDR3 is 16 amino acids. Germline V CDR1 and CDR2: MDHEN, SYDVKM. V shed 8 bases and J shed 7 bases, with 21 bases lying between them. CDR3 nucleotide sequence: TGTGCCAGCCGAGGGTACGGGGGCGCAGGAAATTCACCCCTCCACTTT. Protein product: CASRGYGGAGNSPLHF. Filled out from reference TRBV28 and TRBJ1-6, the complete variable domain reads DVKVTQSSRYLVKRTGEKVFLECVQDMDHENMFWYRQDPGLGLRLIYFSYDVKMKEKGDIPEGYSVSREKKERFSLILESASTNQTSMYLCASRGYGGAGNSPLHFGNGTRLTVT.

A single count supports this clone. The chain employs TRBV7-3 and TRBJ2-4; no firm D call. Trimming cost V 7 bases and J 0 bases, with 13 bases left between them. This CDR3 comprises 15 residues. The germline gives CDR1 SGHTA, CDR2 FQGTGA. Here the CDR3 reads CASTTKNVAKNIQYF. The CDR3 DNA is TGTGCCAGCACAACCAAGAACGTAGCCAAAAACATTCAGTACTTC. The variable domain in full, with the rest retrieved from reference TRBV7-3 and TRBJ2-4, is GAGVSQTPSNKVTEKGKYVELRCDPISGHTALYWYRQSLGQGPEFLIYFQGTGAADDSGLPNDRFFAVRPEGSVSTLKIQRTERGDSAVYLCASTTKNVAKNIQYFGAGTRLSVL.

This chain links TRBV2 with TRBJ1-5; TRBD1 agrees at 8 bases. Germline-derived CDR1 and CDR2 are SNHLY and FYNNEI. The V and J ends lost 2 bases and 11 bases, in that order; junction bases with no gene match: 8. The CDR3 runs 14 residues. CDR3 region: CASSELQGARTQHF. CDR3 bases: TGTGCCAGCAGTGAACTTCAGGGGGCGCGTACCCAGCATTTT.

The chain employs TRBV6-5 and TRBJ2-1; D might be TRBD1 or TRBD2, each matching 6 bases. Trimming left V 6 bases short and J 8 bases short, with 11 bases between. CDR1 MNHEY and CDR2 SVGAGI come from the germline V gene. CDR3 length: 12 residues. DNA for the CDR3: TGTGCCAGCAGGGGGGCGGGACATGAGCAGTTCTTC. It translates to CASRGAGHEQFF.

The chain uses TRBV2 and TRBJ2-1; D ambiguous. Per the germline V gene, CDR1 is SNHLY and CDR2 is FYNNEI. This CDR3 is 12 amino acids long. V dropped 5 bases and J dropped 10 bases, with 12 bases sitting between them. CDR3 in amino acids: CASSRRLGEQFF. CDR3 bases: TGTGCCAGCAGTCGCCGACTGGGGGAGCAGTTCTTC.

This clone showed up just a few times. The J gene is TRBJ1-4, the V gene TRBV30; 7 bases map to TRBD1. The V and J ends lost 6 bases and 3 bases, in that order; junction bases with no gene match: 4. The length of the CDR3 is 13 residues. Germline CDR1 and CDR2: GTSNPN and SVGIG (reference sequence). The CDR3 nucleotides are TGTGCCTGCCAACAGGGGCCTAATGAAAAACTGTTTTTT. Translated, it gives CACQQGPNEKLFF.

The chain employs TRBV6-5 and TRBJ2-3; TRBD1 agrees at 7 bases. This CDR3 has 14 amino acids. J was trimmed by 2 bases and V by 8 bases; bases with no gene match: 7. Germline values: CDR1 MNHEY, CDR2 SVGAGI. CDR3 loop: CASHRDRYTDTQYF. The CDR3 DNA sequence: TGTGCCAGCCACCGGGACAGATACACAGATACGCAGTATTTT.

The rearrangement uses TRBV9 and TRBJ2-7; D uncertain. CDR1 is SGDLS and CDR2 is YYNGEE in the germline V gene. Trimming took 2 bases from V and 6 from J, leaving 18 bases between them. This CDR3 contains 15 residues. CDR3 coding DNA: TGTGCCAGCAGCGTCGACCCCGACGCGCAGGTCGAGCAGTACTTC. This encodes CASSVDPDAQVEQYF.

The rearrangement uses TRBV27 and TRBJ2-2; the D is unclear. The germline V gene has CDR1 MNHEY and CDR2 SMNVEV (reference sequence). The V end was cut by 5 bases, the J end by 6 bases, with 22 bases between. There are 17 residues in the CDR3. CDR3 protein: CASSLVKGIGDAGELFF. The DNA of the CDR3 is TGTGCCAGCAGTCTCGTAAAAGGGATTGGAGATGCCGGGGAGCTGTTTTTT.

This clone has more than one count but fewer than ten. The chain is built from TRBV25-1 and TRBJ2-7; D unresolved. The length of the CDR3 is 14 residues. The V end was cut by 6 bases, the J end by 2 bases, with 14 bases between. Germline values: CDR1 MGHDK, CDR2 SYGVNS. CDR3 nucleotides: TGTGCCAGCAGCCCAAGTCGGGCCCCCTACGAGCAGTACTTC. Its protein product is CASSPSRAPYEQYF.

This chain connects TRBV10-3 to TRBJ2-5; D not resolved. CDR1 is ENHRY, CDR2 SYGVKD, per germline. The CDR3 totals 13 residues. The V and J ends lost 8 bases and 5 bases respectively, with 15 bases between them. The CDR3 sequence is CAIGKVEAETQYF. The DNA of the CDR3 is TGTGCCATCGGGAAAGTCGAAGCGGAGACCCAGTACTTC.

This clone is a singleton in its sample. J is TRBJ1-6 and V is TRBV30, with TRBD1 as a possible D gene (6 bases). Germline CDR1 reads GTSNPN; CDR2 reads SVGIG (reference sequence). The CDR3 is 13 amino acids. Trimming pared 1 base from V and 9 bases from J, leaving 10 bases between. CDR3 in DNA: TGTGCCTGGAGTGAGGGGGGTCTTTCACCCCTCCACTTT. Translation: CAWSEGGLSPLHF.

The rearrangement links TRBV30 to TRBJ2-2; D might be TRBD2 (5 bases). Germline V gene data show CDR1 as GTSNPN and CDR2 as SVGIG (reference sequence). The length of the CDR3 is 12 residues. With 5 bases removed from V and 4 bases from J, the gap between germline ends came to 8 bases. The CDR3 nucleotides read TGTGCCTGGGGGGAGCTCACCGGGGAGCTGTTTTTT. Protein: CAWGELTGELFF.

The rearrangement joins TRBV4-1 to TRBJ2-1, with D perhaps TRBD2 (5 bases). CDR3 size: 17 residues. The V end lost 2 bases, the J end lost 4 bases, and 18 bases lay between the germline ends. CDR1 is MGHRA, CDR2 YSYEKL, per germline. DNA of the CDR3: TGCGCCAGCAGCCAACTCCCCCCGGGGATCGGGTACAATGAGCAGTTCTTC. Translating gives CASSQLPPGIGYNEQFF.

The rearrangement uses TRBV28 and TRBJ2-6, with D perhaps matching TRBD1 (6 bases). The V gene lost 6 bases and the J gene lost 3 bases, with 15 bases spanning the gap. The CDR3 spans 16 residues. Germline values: CDR1 MDHEN, CDR2 SYDVKM. The CDR3: CASRHRVLLGANVLTF. The CDR3 DNA reads TGTGCCAGCAGACACAGGGTTTTGCTTGGGGCCAACGTCCTGACTTTC.

DNA of the CDR3: TGTGCCAGCAGCTCGGACAGGGTGAACACCGGGGAGCTGTTTTTT. Protein product: CASSSDRVNTGELFF. The rearrangement links TRBV5-5 to TRBJ2-2; TRBD1 aligns across 8 bases. From germline, CDR1 is SGHKS and CDR2 YYEKEE (reference sequence). V was pared by 3 bases and J by 1 base, with 2 bases of the junction left unmatched. The CDR3 loop spans 15 amino acids.

This clone was seen more than once but under ten times. V gene TRBV20-1 combines with J gene TRBJ2-1; D gene ambiguous. Per the germline V gene, CDR1 is DFQATT and CDR2 is SNEGSKA (reference sequence). CDR3 length: 11 amino acids. Trimming stripped 7 bases from V and 6 bases from J, with 10 bases between. CDR3 in amino acids: CSGLWINEQFF. The CDR3 coding sequence is TGCAGTGGCCTCTGGATCAATGAGCAGTTCTTC.